This TCR beta chain is drawn from a study of blood T cell repertoires in COVID-19. Regarding this clone: Other DNA sequences in this sample translate to the same CDR3.

As processed by the authors: Counts of nucleated cells, estimated from reference gene primer amplification, were obtained. TCRdb's copy holds only in-frame clones and misses some; the assay was immunoSEQ multiplex PCR. The V and J calls and clone size come from that table; D and trimming were worked out from the DNA. The top ten hold about 1.6% of the sample, which has 150,000 to 200,000 clones, roughly 87% seen once. Trimming removed 8 bases at V and 4 bases at J, with 12 bases between. The CDR3 length is 13 residues. Per the germline V gene, CDR1 is MNHEY and CDR2 is SVGAGI. The material sequenced was peripheral blood. The gene calls are TRBV6-5 and TRBJ1-5; D is possibly TRBD1 (5 bases). This sequence was found in a woman in her 50s with acute or convalescent COVID-19. CDR3 bases: TGTGCCAGCTCATGGGGGGGGAATCAGCCCCAGCATTTT. Translated: CASSWGGNQPQHF.